This entry lists 2 T cell receptor beta chains sequenced from one sample in a study of regulatory T cells in long-lasting Graves disease (TCRdb year 2021). This specimen's time point label, per the study, means: newly diagnosed GD, antithyroid drugs for less than 3 months. For both TCR sequencing and RNA sequencing, RNA was extracted from PBMCs in TRIzol. The library was prepared using multiplex PCR. TCRdb shows the sequencer as Illumina HiSeq 4000. CDR3 regions were amplified by Arm-PCR with iRepertoire HTBI primers to construct TCR beta libraries. TCRdb reworked the public reads: Q25 trimming with fastp, MiXCR clone assembly, productive beta chains retained. All rows with the same CDR3 protein become a single entry with the most common DNA and genes. In all, the sample holds under 800,000 distinct CDR3 sequences, and 15% to 20% of those were seen once. 15% to 20% of the sample rests with the top ten.

These data were likewise used in another study, on T cells in Graves' hyperthyroidism and ophthalmopathy.

Here the sequenced sample was peripheral blood mononuclear cells (PBMCs), taken at new diagnosis, from a patient treated with antithyroid drugs. The receptors here all came from a young woman with Graves disease. Donor details come from another sample of the same person, matched by shared clones.

This clonotype was observed a handful of times. This chain uses TRBV28 with TRBJ2-7; TRBD1 matches at 8 bases. CDR1 is MDHEN and CDR2 is SYDVKM in the germline V gene. This CDR3 comprises 15 residues. The trim removed 7 bases at V and 6 bases at J, leaving 14 bases unmatched. The CDR3: CASTVGGTGLTEQYF. The CDR3 DNA is TGTGCCAGCACGGTAGGCGGGACAGGATTAACCGAGCAGTACTTC.

Regarding this clonotype: An end of the junction does not agree with germline; a read error may underlie this. The chain uses TRBV30 and TRBJ1-2, with TRBD1 matching 9 bases. CDR3 size: 14 residues. CDR1 is GTSNPN, CDR2 SVGIG, per germline (reference sequence). The CDR3 sequence is CAWSTGGEYYGYTF. In nucleotides, the CDR3 is TGTGCCTGGAGTACAGGGGGCGAGTACTATGGCTATACCTTC.